The 9 T cell receptor beta chains reported below all come from one sample, sequenced in a study of response to subunit inactivated influenza vaccine. One entry per CDR3 protein, called by TCRdb with MiXCR from the RT-PCR reads. The data hold 650,000 to 800,000 distinct CDR3 sequences, with about 14% observed a single time. Sequences were derived from PBMCs from blood, sampled roughly 15 days before vaccination. The receptors originated from a man aged 50-60 years who received an inactivated influenza vaccine.

The gene calls are TRBV20-1 and TRBJ1-5; a possible D gene is TRBD1 (5 bases). The CDR3 extends over 15 amino acids. Per germline, CDR1 DFQATT and CDR2 SNEGSKA (reference sequence). V was shortened by 2 bases and J by 9 bases, with 20 bases between the two germline ends. CDR3 DNA: TGCAGTGCTAGACCCAGAGCCAGGGCAAGCGGGCCCCAGCATTTT. Protein: CSARPRARASGPQHF.

This clonotype was observed at least ten times. The V call is TRBV7-2, the J call TRBJ1-5, with D unresolved. CDR1 and CDR2 (germline): SGHTA, FQGNSA. The ends were cut back, 5 bases at V and 6 bases at J, with 11 bases in the middle. This CDR3 is 13 amino acids long. In nucleotides, the CDR3 is TGTGCCAGCAGCCCCCAGTGGCCTCAGCCCCAGCATTTT. It encodes CASSPQWPQPQHF.

J is TRBJ2-2 and V is TRBV7-3, with 10 bases matching TRBD2. Germline CDR1 reads SGHTA; CDR2 reads FQGTGA. CDR3 size: 17 residues. V shed 7 bases, J shed 4 bases, and the junction held 12 bases outside the gene matches. The CDR3 nucleotides read TGTGCCAGCACCTCAGGCGGGAGCGGGAGGGGCACCGGGGAGCTGTTTTTT. Amino acid sequence: CASTSGGSGRGTGELFF.

The gene calls are TRBV5-1 and TRBJ2-7; unclear D gene. The CDR3 is 15 amino acids. V shed 3 bases and J shed 0 bases, with 13 bases lying between them. Germline CDR1 SGHRS, CDR2 YFSETQ. The CDR3 here is CASSYSQAPSYEQYF. As DNA, the CDR3 is TGCGCCAGCAGCTACAGCCAGGCGCCCTCCTACGAGCAGTACTTC.

This clonotype was seen a few times. The chain employs TRBV20-1 and TRBJ2-7; 7 nucleotides line up with TRBD1. The CDR3 extends over 16 amino acids. J was trimmed by 3 bases and V by 0 bases; bases with no gene match: 11. CDR1 is DFQATT, CDR2 SNEGSKA, per germline (reference sequence). The CDR3 spells CSARDDTTGYFYEQYF. CDR3 in DNA: TGCAGTGCTAGAGATGATACGACAGGGTACTTCTACGAGCAGTACTTC.

The chain joins TRBV7-2 to TRBJ2-3; 8 bases line up with TRBD2. Trimming took 7 bases from V and 3 from J; bases not matched to a gene: 9. There are 15 residues in the CDR3. Germline values: CDR1 SGHTA, CDR2 FQGNSA. The CDR3 loop is CASTQQGGGTDTQYF. The CDR3 bases are TGTGCCAGCACCCAACAGGGCGGGGGGACAGATACGCAGTATTTT. Looking up the rest from reference TRBV7-2 and TRBJ2-3 gives the full variable domain: GAGVSQSPSNKVTEKGKDVELRCDPISGHTALYWYRQSLGQGLEFLIYFQGNSAPDKSGLPSDRFSAERTGGSVSTLTIQRTQQEDSAVYLCASTQQGGGTDTQYFGPGTRLTVL.

This clonotype showed up just a few times. This chain uses TRBV2 with TRBJ2-3; 7 nucleotides match TRBD1. Trimming removed 7 bases from V and 3 bases from J; junction bases left unmatched: 13. The CDR3 has 16 amino acids. In germline, CDR1 is SNHLY, CDR2 FYNNEI. CDR3 loop: CASTTDQGVKTDTQYF. CDR3 nucleotide sequence: TGTGCCAGCACCACCGATCAGGGGGTTAAGACAGATACGCAGTATTTT.

This chain connects TRBV7-2 to TRBJ1-2; D gene unclear. Trimming cost V 2 bases and J 2 bases, with 12 bases left between them. CDR1 and CDR2 from the germline V gene are SGHTA and FQGNSA. This CDR3 has 15 residues. The chain's CDR3 is CASSLSHGENYGYTF. The CDR3 region has the DNA TGTGCCAGCAGCTTATCGCATGGGGAGAACTATGGCTACACCTTC.

This clonotype was counted many times. This rearrangement joins TRBV6-2 or TRBV6-3 to TRBJ2-1; tentative D call: TRBD2 (6 bases). Germline V gene sequence: CDR1 MNHEY, CDR2 SVGEGT. The CDR3 length is 17 residues. V lost 0 bases to trimming and J lost 0 bases, with 12 bases between them. CDR3 sequence: CASSYSTSTSSYNEQFF. The DNA of the CDR3 is TGTGCCAGCAGTTACTCGACTAGTACCAGCTCCTACAATGAGCAGTTCTTC.